These 22 T cell receptor beta chains originate from one sample sequenced in a study of shared clonotypes between healthy human individuals. Generated by immunoSEQ multiplex PCR, the TCRdb table keeps only in-frame clones and is missing some. This repertoire shows about 600,000 clones, more than 95% found once; its top ten account for approximately 0.057%. Sequencing was done on a sample of naive CD4+ T cells sorted from blood. The subset here: CD45RA+ positively selected. These receptors were obtained from a woman under 40 in good health.

The J gene is TRBJ2-3, the V gene TRBV5-1; D not certain. V shed 0 bases and J shed 4 bases, with 6 bases lying between them. The V gene's germline CDR1 is SGHRS and CDR2 YFSETQ. The length of the CDR3 is 13 residues. The CDR3: CASSLGVSDTQYF. The CDR3 DNA reads as TGCGCCAGCAGCTTGGGTGTCTCAGATACGCAGTATTTT. Full variable domain (missing parts from reference TRBV5-1 and TRBJ2-3): KAGVTQTPRYLIKTRGQQVTLSCSPISGHRSVSWYQQTPGQGLQFLFEYFSETQRNKGNFPGRFSGRQFSNSRSEMNVSTLELGDSALYLCASSLGVSDTQYFGPGTRLTVL.

The chain employs TRBV27 and TRBJ1-1; TRBD1 agrees at 7 bases. CDR1 and CDR2 from the germline V gene are MNHEY and SMNVEV (reference sequence). This CDR3 has 14 residues. DNA of the CDR3: TGTGTCACAACCAAGGGGGCGGCGAATACTGAAGCTTTCTTT. Translated, it gives CVTTKGAANTEAFF.

V usage is TRBV25-1 and J usage is TRBJ2-1; 9 positions agree with TRBD2. The J segment lost 7 bases and the V segment lost 6 bases, leaving 13 bases of the junction unmatched. The CDR3 consists of 16 residues. CDR1 is MGHDK and CDR2 is SYGVNS in the germline V gene. CDR3 DNA sequence: TGTGCCAGCAGGGGTACTAGCGGGTTGATGAGGAATGAGCAGTTCTTC. Translation gives CASRGTSGLMRNEQFF.

The V and J genes are TRBV19 and TRBJ2-2; unclear D gene. CDR1 is LNHDA, CDR2 SQIVND, per germline (reference sequence). This CDR3 has 13 amino acids. Trimming removed 4 bases from V and 7 bases from J, with 10 bases in between. CDR3 DNA sequence: TGTGCCAGTAGTAAGGCTAGTGGCGGGGAGCTGTTTTTT. Its protein is CASSKASGGELFF.

The V gene is TRBV5-4, the J gene TRBJ1-1, with D unresolved. Trimming took 4 bases from V and 1 from J, leaving 8 bases between them. Germline CDR1 SGHNT, CDR2 YYREEE (reference sequence). The CDR3 contains 13 residues. The CDR3 region has the DNA TGTGCCAGCAGCCCCCCAGAGAACACTGAAGCTTTCTTT. This codes for CASSPPENTEAFF. The full variable domain, completed using reference TRBV5-4 and TRBJ1-1, is ETGVTQSPTHLIKTRGQQVTLRCSSQSGHNTVSWYQQALGQGPQFIFQYYREEENGRGNFPPRFSGLQFPNYSSELNVNALELDDSALYLCASSPPENTEAFFGQGTRLTVV.

This rearrangement joins TRBV4-1 to TRBJ2-1; 8 bases agree with TRBD1. The CDR3 is made up of 17 amino acids. In germline, CDR1 is MGHRA, CDR2 YSYEKL. J lost 4 bases, V lost 0 bases, and 8 bases had no gene match. The DNA for the CDR3 is TGCGCCAGCAGCCAAGACTCCCAGGGGGCGACGTACAATGAGCAGTTCTTC. Protein sequence: CASSQDSQGATYNEQFF.

V and J are TRBV11-2 and TRBJ1-2; possible D gene TRBD1, 5 bases. The V gene lost 0 bases and the J gene lost 7 bases, with 9 bases spanning the gap. In germline, CDR1 is SGHAT, CDR2 FQNNGV. CDR3 length equals 13 residues. CDR3 region: CASSLDLGAGYTF. CDR3 bases: TGTGCCAGCAGCTTAGATCTCGGGGCTGGCTACACCTTC.

This sequence joins TRBV5-1 and TRBJ2-5, with 9 positions matching TRBD2. Germline lookup yields CDR1 SGHRS and CDR2 YFSETQ. The CDR3 contains 16 residues. With V trimmed by 0 bases and J by 4 bases, 7 bases remained unmatched. CDR3 sequence (DNA): TGCGCCAGCAGCTTGGGTATAGCGGGAGATCGAGAGACCCAGTACTTC. This encodes CASSLGIAGDRETQYF.

J is TRBJ1-1 and V is TRBV28; 7 bases agree with TRBD1. Germline V gene data show CDR1 as MDHEN and CDR2 as SYDVKM. CDR3 length: 11 amino acids. The ends lost 7 bases at V and 7 bases at J; junction bases unmatched: 3. DNA for the CDR3: TGTGCCAGCACCGGGACAGTTGAAGCTTTCTTT. Amino acids: CASTGTVEAFF.

The genes are TRBV18 and TRBJ1-1; D is unclear. CDR1 and CDR2 (germline): KGHSH, LQKENI. This CDR3 is 17 amino acids long. V lost 3 bases and J 0 bases, leaving 17 bases between the germline ends. The CDR3 nucleotides are TGTGCCAGCTCACCGGAGGGTCGGGGAGGGCTGAACACTGAAGCTTTCTTT. Encoded protein: CASSPEGRGGLNTEAFF.

The V call is TRBV28, the J call TRBJ2-5, with D perhaps matching TRBD2 (6 bases). Gene TRBJ2-7 matches the end of the DNA better, so the J call may be wrong. Germline V gene lookup returns CDR1 MDHEN and CDR2 SYDVKM. The CDR3 runs 16 residues. The CDR3 loop reads CASSFHRSEGSYEQYF. The CDR3 DNA reads TGTGCCAGCAGTTTTCACCGGTCGGAGGGCTCCTACGAGCAGTACTTC.

Here the CDR3 reads CASSATSDTQYF. CDR3 nucleotide sequence: TGCGCCAGCAGCGCAACCTCAGATACGCAGTATTTT. The rearrangement links TRBV5-1 to TRBJ2-3; D remains unclear. Germline values: CDR1 SGHRS, CDR2 YFSETQ. Trimming pared 4 bases from V and 4 bases from J, leaving 7 bases between. The CDR3 has 12 residues. Full variable domain (outside the CDR3, taken from reference TRBV5-1 and TRBJ2-3): KAGVTQTPRYLIKTRGQQVTLSCSPISGHRSVSWYQQTPGQGLQFLFEYFSETQRNKGNFPGRFSGRQFSNSRSEMNVSTLELGDSALYLCASSATSDTQYFGPGTRLTVL.

This chain links TRBV7-8 with TRBJ1-5; unclear D gene. The germline V and J ends were trimmed by 6 bases and 4 bases, with 7 bases remaining between them. From germline, CDR1 is SGHVS and CDR2 FQNEAQ. The CDR3 is 12 amino acids. The CDR3 region is CASRGLNQPQHF. The CDR3 nucleotides read TGTGCCAGCAGAGGGCTAAATCAGCCCCAGCATTTT. Filled out from reference TRBV7-8 and TRBJ1-5, the complete variable domain reads GAGVSQSPRYKVAKRGQDVALRCDPISGHVSLFWYQQALGQGPEFLTYFQNEAQLDKSGLPSDRFFAERPEGSVSTLKIQRTQQEDSAVYLCASRGLNQPQHFGDGTRLSIL.

Concerning this clone: The same CDR3 also results from other DNA sequences found in this sample. The J gene is TRBJ1-1, the V gene TRBV9; perhaps TRBD1 as D (5 bases). Germline V gene sequence: CDR1 SGDLS, CDR2 YYNGEE. V was pared by 0 bases and J by 2 bases, with 8 bases between. The CDR3 has 14 amino acids. CDR3 loop: CASSVGQLNTEAFF. As DNA, the CDR3 is TGTGCCAGCAGCGTAGGACAGCTTAACACTGAAGCTTTCTTT.

For the CDR3, the DNA is TGTGCCAGCAGTTTCTCGGGACAGGGCAGCAAAGAGACCCAGTACTTC. It codes for CASSFSGQGSKETQYF. The chain uses TRBV28 and TRBJ2-5; 9 nucleotides line up with TRBD1. V lost 3 bases to trimming and J lost 3 bases; unmatched junction nucleotides: 8. Germline-derived CDR1 and CDR2 are MDHEN and SYDVKM. The CDR3 extends over 16 amino acids.

The chain is built from TRBV9 and TRBJ2-3; possibly TRBD1 for D (5 bases). Germline CDR1 reads SGDLS; CDR2 reads YYNGEE. The CDR3 loop spans 13 amino acids. V was pared by 3 bases and J by 0 bases, with 5 bases between. Here the CDR3 reads CASSEGSTDTQYF. In nucleotides, the CDR3 is TGTGCCAGCAGCGAGGGGAGCACAGATACGCAGTATTTT.

The J gene is TRBJ2-1, the V gene TRBV28; D assignment may be TRBD1 or TRBD2 (6 bases each). Germline assignment: CDR1 MDHEN and CDR2 SYDVKM. The ends were cut back, 6 bases at V and 15 bases at J, with 21 bases in the middle. CDR3 length: 13 residues. The CDR3 DNA reads TGTGCCAGCAGCCCCGGGGGTAAATTAGGGGGGTTCTTC. Translated, it gives CASSPGGKLGGFF. The whole variable domain, remainder taken from reference TRBV28 and TRBJ2-1, is DVKVTQSSRYLVKRTGEKVFLECVQDMDHENMFWYRQDPGLGLRLIYFSYDVKMKEKGDIPEGYSVSREKKERFSLILESASTNQTSMYLCASSPGGKLGGFFGPGTRLTVL.

The rearrangement joins TRBV2 to TRBJ2-3; no clear D gene. The germline gives CDR1 SNHLY, CDR2 FYNNEI. The V end lost 6 bases, the J end lost 2 bases, and 6 bases lay between the germline ends. The CDR3 has 12 residues. The CDR3 loop reads CASRLYTDTQYF. CDR3 DNA: TGTGCCAGCAGACTGTACACAGATACGCAGTATTTT. Full variable domain (missing parts from reference TRBV2 and TRBJ2-3): EPEVTQTPSHQVTQMGQEVILRCVPISNHLYFYWYRQILGQKVEFLVSFYNNEISEKSEIFDDQFSVERPDGSNFTLKIRSTKLEDSAMYFCASRLYTDTQYFGPGTRLTVL.

J is TRBJ2-2 and V is TRBV27; D gene ambiguous. Germline lookup yields CDR1 MNHEY and CDR2 SMNVEV (reference sequence). CDR3 length equals 14 residues. V dropped 0 bases and J dropped 6 bases, with 8 bases sitting between them. CDR3: CASSLSRLPGELFF. The DNA of the CDR3 is TGTGCCAGCAGTTTATCGAGGTTACCCGGGGAGCTGTTTTTT.

The chain recombines TRBV6-5 with TRBJ2-7; 9 nucleotides line up with TRBD2. The CDR3 runs to 15 residues. V lost 6 bases to trimming and J lost 5 bases; unmatched junction nucleotides: 11. CDR1 is MNHEY and CDR2 is SVGAGI in the germline V gene. The CDR3 is CASRVAGELSDEQYF. The CDR3 DNA reads TGTGCCAGCAGGGTAGCGGGAGAACTCTCTGACGAGCAGTACTTC.

This clone was found once. This chain links TRBV28 with TRBJ1-2; D possibly corresponds to TRBD1 (5 bases). Germline-derived CDR1 and CDR2 are MDHEN and SYDVKM. V shed 2 bases and J shed 7 bases, with 8 bases lying between them. CDR3 length: 12 residues. CDR3 in amino acids: CASSLKGFGYTF. DNA for the CDR3: TGTGCCAGCAGTTTAAAGGGGTTTGGCTACACCTTC.

This chain links TRBV11-2 with TRBJ1-1, with D possibly matching TRBD1 (5 bases). V lost 0 bases to trimming and J lost 6 bases, with 11 bases between them. The CDR3 spans 14 residues. CDR1 and CDR2 from the germline V gene are SGHAT and FQNNGV. The CDR3 nucleotides are TGTGCCAGCAGCTTAGATGGGGGATGGGCTGAAGCTTTCTTT. Its translation: CASSLDGGWAEAFF.